What follows is one T cell receptor (beta chain) and its context. Its target is unknown. This sample was included in a study of persistence of HIV-infected CD4 T cells. Anti-CD3/anti-CD28 beads served as a nonspecific positive control stimulus. Sorting of responding CD4+ T cells relied on upregulated CD40 ligand together with CD69. Per the germline V gene, CDR1 is LNHDA and CDR2 is SQIVND (reference sequence). Trimming shortened V by 5 bases and J by 1 base, and 4 bases separated the two germline ends. The CDR3 totals 12 residues. Sequencing used immunoSEQ version 4 in survey mode. Template was genomic DNA at around 10 ng/uL, with up to roughly 1 ug used per sample. TCRdb's table, derived via immunoSEQ multiplex PCR, lists solely in-frame clones and lacks some. The sample lists tens of thousands of clones, about 87% occurring once. Study conclusions and caveats: TCR oligoclonality correlated with proviral oligoclonality in the same sorted populations. Degenerate expanded CDR3beta sequences were enriched among CMV- and Gag-responding cells.

The clonotype was recovered from an adult man with HIV who was CMV-seropositive. The chain combines TRBV19 with TRBJ2-3; no reliable D call. The sequencing here drew on CD4+ T cells sorted from PBMCs after approximately 19-hour stimulation, taken from a patient who received antiretroviral therapy. The CDR3 DNA is TGTGCCAGTAGTCAGCGCACAGATACGCAGTATTTT. Translation gives CASSQRTDTQYF.